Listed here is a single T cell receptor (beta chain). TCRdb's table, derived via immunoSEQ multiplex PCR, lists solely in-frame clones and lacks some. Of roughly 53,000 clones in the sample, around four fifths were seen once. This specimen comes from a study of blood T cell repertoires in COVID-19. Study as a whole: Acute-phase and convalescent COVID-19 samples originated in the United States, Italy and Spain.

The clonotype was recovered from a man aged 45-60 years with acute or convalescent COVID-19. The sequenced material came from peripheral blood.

As DNA, the CDR3 is TGTGCCAGCAGCTCGGGGACAGGGGCCAATGAGCAGTTCTTC. This encodes CASSSGTGANEQFF. The rearrangement links TRBV6-5 to TRBJ2-1; 10 bases are a match to TRBD1. The CDR3 runs to 14 residues. V dropped 6 bases and J dropped 6; count of bases not matched to a gene: 5. Germline assignment: CDR1 MNHEY and CDR2 SVGAGI.